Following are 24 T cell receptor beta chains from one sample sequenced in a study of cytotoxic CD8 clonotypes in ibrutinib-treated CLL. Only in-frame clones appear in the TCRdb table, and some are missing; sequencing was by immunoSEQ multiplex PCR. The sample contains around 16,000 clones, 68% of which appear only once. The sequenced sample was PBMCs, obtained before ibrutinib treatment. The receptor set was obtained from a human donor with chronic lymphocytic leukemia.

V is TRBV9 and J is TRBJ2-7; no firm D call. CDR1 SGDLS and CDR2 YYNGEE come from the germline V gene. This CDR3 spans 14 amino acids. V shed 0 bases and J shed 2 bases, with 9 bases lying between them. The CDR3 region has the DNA TGTGCCAGCAGCGTAGAAGGGTCTGCCTACGAGCAGTACTTC. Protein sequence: CASSVEGSAYEQYF.

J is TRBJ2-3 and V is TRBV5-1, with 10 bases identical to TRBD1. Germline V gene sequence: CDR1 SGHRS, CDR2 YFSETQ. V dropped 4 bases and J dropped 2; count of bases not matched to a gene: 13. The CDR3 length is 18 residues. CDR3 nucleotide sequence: TGCGCCAGCAGCCGAGGAAGGGGACAGGGGAGTATCACAGATACGCAGTATTTT. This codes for CASSRGRGQGSITDTQYF.

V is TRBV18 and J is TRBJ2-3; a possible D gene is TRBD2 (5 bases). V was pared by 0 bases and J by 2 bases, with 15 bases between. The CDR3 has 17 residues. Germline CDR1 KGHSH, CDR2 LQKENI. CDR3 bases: TGTGCCAGCTCACCACCGCGAGCAGGTCGGGACACAGATACGCAGTATTTT. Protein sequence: CASSPPRAGRDTDTQYF.

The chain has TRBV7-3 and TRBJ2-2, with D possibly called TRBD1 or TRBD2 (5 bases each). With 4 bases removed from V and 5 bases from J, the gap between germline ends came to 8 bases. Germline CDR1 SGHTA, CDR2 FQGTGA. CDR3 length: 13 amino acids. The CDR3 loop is CASSSGPTGELFF. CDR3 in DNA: TGTGCCAGCAGCTCGGGACCAACCGGGGAGCTGTTTTTT.

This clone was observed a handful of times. The DNA for the CDR3 is TGTGCCAGCAGCTTAGGTCCAGGGGCATTCTACGAGCAGTACTTC. This translates into CASSLGPGAFYEQYF. The V call is TRBV7-3, the J call TRBJ2-7; D may be TRBD1 (6 bases). Germline V CDR1 and CDR2: SGHTA, FQGTGA. The V end lost 2 bases, the J end lost 3 bases, and 14 bases lay between the germline ends. The CDR3 is 15 residues long.

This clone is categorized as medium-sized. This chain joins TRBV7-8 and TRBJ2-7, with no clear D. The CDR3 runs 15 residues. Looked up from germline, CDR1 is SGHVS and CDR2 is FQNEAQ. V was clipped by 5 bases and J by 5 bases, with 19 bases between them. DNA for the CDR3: TGTGCCAGCAGCCCCCGGGTTGTGGGGATCAACGAGCAGTACTTC. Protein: CASSPRVVGINEQYF.

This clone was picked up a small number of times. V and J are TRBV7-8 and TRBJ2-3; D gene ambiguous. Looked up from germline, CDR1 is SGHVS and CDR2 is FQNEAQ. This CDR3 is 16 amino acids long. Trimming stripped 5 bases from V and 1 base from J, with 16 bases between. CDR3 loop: CASSPRYGSGTDTQYF. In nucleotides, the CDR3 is TGTGCCAGCAGCCCGCGGTACGGGTCGGGCACAGATACGCAGTATTTT.

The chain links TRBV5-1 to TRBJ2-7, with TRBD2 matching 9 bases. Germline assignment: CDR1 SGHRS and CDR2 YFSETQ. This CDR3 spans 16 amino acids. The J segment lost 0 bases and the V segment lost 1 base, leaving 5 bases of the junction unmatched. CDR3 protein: CASSLTGSGGSYEQYF. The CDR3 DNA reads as TGCGCCAGCAGCTTGACAGGTAGCGGGGGCTCCTACGAGCAGTACTTC.

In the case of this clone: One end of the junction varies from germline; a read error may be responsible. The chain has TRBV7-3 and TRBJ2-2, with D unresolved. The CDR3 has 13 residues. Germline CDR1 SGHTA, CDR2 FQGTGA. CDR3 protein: CASSQRNSGELFF. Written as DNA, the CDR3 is TGTGCCAGCAGCCAAAGGAACTCCGGGGAGCTGTTTTTT.

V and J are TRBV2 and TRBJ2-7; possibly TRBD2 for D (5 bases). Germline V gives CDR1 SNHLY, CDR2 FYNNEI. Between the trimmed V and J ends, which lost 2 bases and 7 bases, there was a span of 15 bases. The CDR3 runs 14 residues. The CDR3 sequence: CASSEPNGVEEQYF. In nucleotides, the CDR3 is TGTGCCAGCAGTGAACCTAACGGGGTTGAAGAGCAGTACTTC.

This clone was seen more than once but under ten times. CDR3 sequence: CASSLQGRGNQPQHF. The CDR3 nucleotides read TGTGCCAGCAGCTTACAGGGAAGGGGCAATCAGCCCCAGCATTTT. This chain uses TRBV2 with TRBJ1-5, with a possible D match to TRBD1 (6 bases). Trimming took off 6 bases at V and 2 bases at J, with 14 bases between the two ends. Germline loops: CDR1 SNHLY, CDR2 FYNNEI. This CDR3 is 15 amino acids long. The full variable domain, completed using reference TRBV2 and TRBJ1-5, is EPEVTQTPSHQVTQMGQEVILRCVPISNHLYFYWYRQILGQKVEFLVSFYNNEISEKSEIFDDQFSVERPDGSNFTLKIRSTKLEDSAMYFCASSLQGRGNQPQHFGDGTRLSIL.

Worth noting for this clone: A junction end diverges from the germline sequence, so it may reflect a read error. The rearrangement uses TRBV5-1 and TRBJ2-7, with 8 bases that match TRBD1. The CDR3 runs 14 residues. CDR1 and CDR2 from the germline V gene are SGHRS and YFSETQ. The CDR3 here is CASRLGTGAYEQYF. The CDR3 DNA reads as TGCGCCAGCAGATTGGGGACAGGTGCCTACGAGCAGTACTTC. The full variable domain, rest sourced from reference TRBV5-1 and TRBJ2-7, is KAGVTQTPRYLIKTRGQQVTLSCSPISGHRSVSWYQQTPGQGLQFLFEYFSETQRNKGNFPGRFSGRQFSNSRSEMNVSTLELGDSALYLCASRLGTGAYEQYFGPGTRLTVT.

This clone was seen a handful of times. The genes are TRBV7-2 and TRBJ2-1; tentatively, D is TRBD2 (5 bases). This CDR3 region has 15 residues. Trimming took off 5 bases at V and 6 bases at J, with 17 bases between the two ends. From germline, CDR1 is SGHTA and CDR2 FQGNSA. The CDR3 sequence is CASSQEGGPSNEQFF. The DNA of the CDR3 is TGTGCCAGCAGCCAAGAGGGTGGACCGAGCAATGAGCAGTTCTTC.

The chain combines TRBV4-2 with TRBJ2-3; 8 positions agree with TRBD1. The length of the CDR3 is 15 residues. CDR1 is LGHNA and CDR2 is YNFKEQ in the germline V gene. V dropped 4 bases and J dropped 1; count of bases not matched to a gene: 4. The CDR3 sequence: CASSPLDRGTDTQYF. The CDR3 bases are TGTGCCAGCAGCCCATTGGACAGGGGCACAGATACGCAGTATTTT.

The CDR3 sequence is CASSCGPTSGAKYYSNQPQHF. In DNA, the CDR3 is TGTGCCAGCAGTTGTGGCCCCACATCGGGGGCAAAGTATTATAGCAATCAGCCCCAGCATTTT. V is TRBV27 and J is TRBJ1-5; tentative D call: TRBD1 (6 bases). CDR3 length: 21 residues. Trimming took 4 bases from V and 0 from J, leaving 28 bases between them. CDR1 MNHEY and CDR2 SMNVEV come from the germline V gene (reference sequence).

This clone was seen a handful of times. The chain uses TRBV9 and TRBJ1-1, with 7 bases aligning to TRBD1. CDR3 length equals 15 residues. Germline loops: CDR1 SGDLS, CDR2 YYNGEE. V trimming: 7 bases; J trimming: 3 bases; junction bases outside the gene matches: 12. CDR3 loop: CASSLLTGPDTEAFF. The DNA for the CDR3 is TGTGCCAGCTCCCTTTTGACAGGGCCGGACACTGAAGCTTTCTTT.

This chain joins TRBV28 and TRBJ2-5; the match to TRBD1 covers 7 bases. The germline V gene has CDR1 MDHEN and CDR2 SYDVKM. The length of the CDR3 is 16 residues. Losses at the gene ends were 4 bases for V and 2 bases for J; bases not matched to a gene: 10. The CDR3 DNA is TGTGCCAGCAGTTCCTCCCGGACAGGTCCTCAAGAGACCCAGTACTTC. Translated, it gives CASSSSRTGPQETQYF.

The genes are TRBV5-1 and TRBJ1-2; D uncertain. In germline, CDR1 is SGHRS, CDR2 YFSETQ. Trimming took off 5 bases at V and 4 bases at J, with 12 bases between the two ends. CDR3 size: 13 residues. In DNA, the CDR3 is TGCGCCAGCAGACTGCGGGGTGGCTATGGCTACACCTTC. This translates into CASRLRGGYGYTF.

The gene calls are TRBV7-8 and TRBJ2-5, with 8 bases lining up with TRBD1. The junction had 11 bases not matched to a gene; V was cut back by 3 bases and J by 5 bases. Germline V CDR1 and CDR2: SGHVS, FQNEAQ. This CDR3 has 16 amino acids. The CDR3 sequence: CASSFSGQGGRETQYF. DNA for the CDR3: TGTGCCAGCAGCTTTTCCGGACAGGGCGGTCGGGAGACCCAGTACTTC. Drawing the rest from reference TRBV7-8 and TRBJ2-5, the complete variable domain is GAGVSQSPRYKVAKRGQDVALRCDPISGHVSLFWYQQALGQGPEFLTYFQNEAQLDKSGLPSDRFFAERPEGSVSTLKIQRTQQEDSAVYLCASSFSGQGGRETQYFGPGTRLLVL.

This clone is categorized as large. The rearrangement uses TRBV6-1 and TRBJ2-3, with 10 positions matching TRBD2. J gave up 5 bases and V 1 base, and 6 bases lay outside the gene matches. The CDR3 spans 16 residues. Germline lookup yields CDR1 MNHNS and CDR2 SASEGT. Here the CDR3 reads CASSEGERGGGDTQYF. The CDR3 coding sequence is TGTGCCAGCAGTGAAGGGGAGCGGGGGGGCGGAGATACGCAGTATTTT.

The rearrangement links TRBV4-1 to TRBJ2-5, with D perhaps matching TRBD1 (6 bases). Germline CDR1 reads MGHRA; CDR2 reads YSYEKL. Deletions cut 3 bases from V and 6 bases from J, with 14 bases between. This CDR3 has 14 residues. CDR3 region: CASSQETGRQTQYF. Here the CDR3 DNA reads TGCGCCAGCAGCCAGGAAACAGGGAGACAGACCCAGTACTTC.

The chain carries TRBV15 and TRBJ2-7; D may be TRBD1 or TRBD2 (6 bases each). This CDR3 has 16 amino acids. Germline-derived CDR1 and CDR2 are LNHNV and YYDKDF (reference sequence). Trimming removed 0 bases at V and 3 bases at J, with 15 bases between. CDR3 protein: CATSRDRGGTRYEQYF. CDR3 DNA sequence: TGTGCCACCAGCAGAGACAGAGGGGGGACACGCTACGAGCAGTACTTC.

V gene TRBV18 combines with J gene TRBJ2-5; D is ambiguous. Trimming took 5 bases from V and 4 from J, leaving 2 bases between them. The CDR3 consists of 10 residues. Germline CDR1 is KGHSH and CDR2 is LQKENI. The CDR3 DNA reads TGTGCCAGCTCAGGAGAGACCCAGTACTTC. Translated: CASSGETQYF. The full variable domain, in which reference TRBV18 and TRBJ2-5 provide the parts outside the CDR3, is NAGVMQNPRHLVRRRGQEARLRCSPMKGHSHVYWYRQLPEEGLKFMVYLQKENIIDESGMPKERFSAEFPKEGPSILRIQQVVRGDSAAYFCASSGETQYFGPGTRLLVL.

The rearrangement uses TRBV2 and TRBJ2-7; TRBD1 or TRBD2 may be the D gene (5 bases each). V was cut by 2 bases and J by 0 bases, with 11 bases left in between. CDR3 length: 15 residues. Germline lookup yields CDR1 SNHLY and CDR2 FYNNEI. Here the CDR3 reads CASSERGSLSYEQYF. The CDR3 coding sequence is TGTGCCAGCAGTGAACGGGGCTCCCTCTCCTACGAGCAGTACTTC.